This TCR beta chain was captured by sequencing in a study of cytomegalovirus exposure and HLA in healthy donors. With 60 Vbeta and 13 Jbeta primers, the PCR was carried out. Only in-frame clones appear in the TCRdb table, and some are missing; sequencing was by immunoSEQ multiplex PCR. The sample holds more than 80,000 clones; approximately 81% are singletons and the top ten take about 1.2%. Sequenced sample: PBMCs. The clonotype was recovered from a girl aged 2-10 years in good health and CMV-seropositive.

This CDR3 reads CASSPNGGMNTEAFF. CDR3 nucleotide sequence: TGCGCCAGCAGCCCGAACGGGGGAATGAACACTGAAGCTTTCTTT. The chain recombines TRBV5-1 with TRBJ1-1; D perhaps matches TRBD1 (5 bases). Germline CDR1 and CDR2: SGHRS and YFSETQ. V lost 4 bases and J 0 bases, leaving 13 bases between the germline ends. The CDR3 consists of 15 residues.